This TCR beta chain came from a study of T cell responses to AZD1222 COVID-19 vaccine. Only in-frame clones appear in the TCRdb table, and some are missing; sequencing was by immunoSEQ multiplex PCR. The sample carries more than 50,000 clones, 80% to 90% recorded once. Germline-derived CDR1 and CDR2 are SNHLY and FYNNEI. With 4 bases removed from V and 7 bases from J, the gap between germline ends came to 19 bases. This CDR3 is built from 15 residues. Regarding the study as a whole: When two AZD1222 doses had been given, Spike-specific TCR breadth and depth rose. At 160-218 and 743-854, vaccine-associated CD4 TCRs were dominant, and they spanned spike.

Comments on this clone: Its antigen is still unknown.

The sequencing used peripheral blood, collected on day 0 of AZD1222 vaccination. The clonotype comes from an adult in good health. The chain combines TRBV2 with TRBJ1-2; D not resolved. The CDR3, as DNA: TGTGCCAGCAGTGGGACGGACCTTCTGCTCCGTGGCTACACCTTC. Its protein product is CASSGTDLLLRGYTF.